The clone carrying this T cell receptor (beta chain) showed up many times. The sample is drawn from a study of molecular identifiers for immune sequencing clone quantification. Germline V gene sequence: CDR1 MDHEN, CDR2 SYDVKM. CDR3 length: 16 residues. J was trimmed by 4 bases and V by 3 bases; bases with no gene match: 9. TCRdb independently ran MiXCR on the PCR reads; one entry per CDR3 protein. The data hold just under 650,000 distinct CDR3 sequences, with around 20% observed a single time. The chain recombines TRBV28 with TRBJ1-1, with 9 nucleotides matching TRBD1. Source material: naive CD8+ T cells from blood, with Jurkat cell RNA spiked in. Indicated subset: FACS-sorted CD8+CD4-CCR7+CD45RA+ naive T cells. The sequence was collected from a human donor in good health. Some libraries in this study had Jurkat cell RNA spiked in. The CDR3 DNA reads TGTGCCAGCAGTTTGGTCATCGGACAGGGGATCACTGAAGCTTTCTTT. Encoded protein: CASSLVIGQGITEAFF.